This T cell receptor (beta chain) was captured in a study of human T cells and chemical hapten exposure. Across the whole study: It was small differences in pooled library volume that mainly caused per-sample TCR yields to vary.

Germline CDR1 SGHAT, CDR2 FQNNGV. This CDR3 region has 13 residues. V was pared by 3 bases and J by 8 bases, with 11 bases between. TCRdb itself ran the RACE reads through MiXCR, one entry per CDR3 protein. The profile covers roughly 260,000 distinct CDR3 sequences, with 7% to 10% appearing a single time and about 2.1% taken by the ten largest. The sample holds a few counts of this clonotype. The time point was: pre-sensitization, week 0. The treatment here: therapeutic diphenylcyclopropenone sensitization with weekly scalp DPC. Sequenced material: whole blood, taken in connection with sensitization to the hapten diphenylcyclopropenone (DPC). The chain couples TRBV11-2 to TRBJ2-1; a weak D match, TRBD2 (7 bases). The receptor comes from a woman aged 40 to 50 with alopecia areata. Some clones in this sample may be carry-over from other donors' samples. CDR3 bases: TGTGCCAGCAGCTTGCGGGGGCGGGATGAGCAGTTCTTC. Translating gives CASSLRGRDEQFF.